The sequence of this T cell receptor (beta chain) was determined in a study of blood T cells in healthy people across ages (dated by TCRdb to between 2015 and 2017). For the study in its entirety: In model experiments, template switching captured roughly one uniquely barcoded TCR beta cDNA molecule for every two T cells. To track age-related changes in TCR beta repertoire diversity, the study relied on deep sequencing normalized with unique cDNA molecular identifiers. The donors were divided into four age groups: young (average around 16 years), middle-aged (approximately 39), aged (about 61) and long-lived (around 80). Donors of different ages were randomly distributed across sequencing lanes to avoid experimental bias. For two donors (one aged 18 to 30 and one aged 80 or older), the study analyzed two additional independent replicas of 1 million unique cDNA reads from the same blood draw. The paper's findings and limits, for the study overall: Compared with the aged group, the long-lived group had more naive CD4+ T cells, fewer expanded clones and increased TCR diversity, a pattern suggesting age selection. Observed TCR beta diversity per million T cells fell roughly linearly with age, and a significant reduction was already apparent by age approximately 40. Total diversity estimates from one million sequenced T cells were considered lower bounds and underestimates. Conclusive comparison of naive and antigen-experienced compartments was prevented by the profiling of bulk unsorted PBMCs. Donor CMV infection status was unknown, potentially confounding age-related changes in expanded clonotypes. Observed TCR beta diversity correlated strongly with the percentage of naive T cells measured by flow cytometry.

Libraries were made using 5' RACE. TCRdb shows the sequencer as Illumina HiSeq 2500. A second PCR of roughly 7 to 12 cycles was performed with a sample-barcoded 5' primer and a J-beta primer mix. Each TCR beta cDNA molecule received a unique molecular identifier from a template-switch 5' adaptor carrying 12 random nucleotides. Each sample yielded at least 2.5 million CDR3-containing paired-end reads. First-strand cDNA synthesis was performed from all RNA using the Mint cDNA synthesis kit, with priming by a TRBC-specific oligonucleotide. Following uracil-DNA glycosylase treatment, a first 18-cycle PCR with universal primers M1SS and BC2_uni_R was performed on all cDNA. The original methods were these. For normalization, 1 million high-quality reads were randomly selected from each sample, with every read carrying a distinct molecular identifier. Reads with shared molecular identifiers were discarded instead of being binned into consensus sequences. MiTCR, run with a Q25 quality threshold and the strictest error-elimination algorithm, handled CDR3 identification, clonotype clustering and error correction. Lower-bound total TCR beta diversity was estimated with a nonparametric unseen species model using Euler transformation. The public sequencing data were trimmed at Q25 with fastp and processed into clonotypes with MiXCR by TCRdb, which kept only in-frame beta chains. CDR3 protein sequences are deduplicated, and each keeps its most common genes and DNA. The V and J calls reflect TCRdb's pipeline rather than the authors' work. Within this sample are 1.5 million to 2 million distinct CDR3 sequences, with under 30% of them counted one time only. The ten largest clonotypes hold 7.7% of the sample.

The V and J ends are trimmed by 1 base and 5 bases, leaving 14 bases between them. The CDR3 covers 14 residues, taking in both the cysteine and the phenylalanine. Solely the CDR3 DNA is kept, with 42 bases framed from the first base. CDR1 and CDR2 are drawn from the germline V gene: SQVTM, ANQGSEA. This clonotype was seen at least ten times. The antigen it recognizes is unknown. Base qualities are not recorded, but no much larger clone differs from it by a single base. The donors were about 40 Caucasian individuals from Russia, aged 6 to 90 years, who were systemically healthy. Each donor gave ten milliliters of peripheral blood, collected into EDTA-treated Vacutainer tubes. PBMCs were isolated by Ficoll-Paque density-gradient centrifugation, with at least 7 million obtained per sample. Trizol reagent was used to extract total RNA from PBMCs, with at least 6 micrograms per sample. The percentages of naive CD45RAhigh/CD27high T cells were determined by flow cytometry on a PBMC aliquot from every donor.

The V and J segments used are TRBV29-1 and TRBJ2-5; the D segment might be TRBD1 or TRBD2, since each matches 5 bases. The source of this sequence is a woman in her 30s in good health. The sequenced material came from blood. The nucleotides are TGCAGCGTTGAAGGCCGGCAGGGCGGGGAGACCCAGTACTTC. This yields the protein CSVEGRQGGETQYF.